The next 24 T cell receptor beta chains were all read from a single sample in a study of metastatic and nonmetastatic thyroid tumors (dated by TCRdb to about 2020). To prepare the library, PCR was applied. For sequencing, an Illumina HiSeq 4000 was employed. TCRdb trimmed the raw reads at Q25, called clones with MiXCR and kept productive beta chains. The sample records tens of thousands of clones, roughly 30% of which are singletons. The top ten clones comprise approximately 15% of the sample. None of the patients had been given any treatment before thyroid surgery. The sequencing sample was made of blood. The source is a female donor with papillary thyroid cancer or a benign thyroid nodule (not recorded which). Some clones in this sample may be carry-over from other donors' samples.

The CDR3 region is CATSDMDRGGDTQYF. CDR3 nucleotides: TGTGCCACCAGTGATATGGACCGGGGGGGCGATACGCAGTATTTT. The rearrangement links TRBV24-1 to TRBJ2-3, with TRBD2 matching over 8 bases. The J segment lost 6 bases and the V segment lost 3 bases, leaving 7 bases of the junction unmatched. The CDR3 sequence is 15 residues long. Germline CDR1 reads KGHDR; CDR2 reads SFDVKD.

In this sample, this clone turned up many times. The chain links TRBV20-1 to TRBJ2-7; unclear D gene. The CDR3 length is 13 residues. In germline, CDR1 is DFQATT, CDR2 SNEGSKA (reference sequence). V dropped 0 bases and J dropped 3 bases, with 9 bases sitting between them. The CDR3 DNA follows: TGCAGTGCTAGAGATGTCCGAGGCTACGAGCAGTACTTC. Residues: CSARDVRGYEQYF.

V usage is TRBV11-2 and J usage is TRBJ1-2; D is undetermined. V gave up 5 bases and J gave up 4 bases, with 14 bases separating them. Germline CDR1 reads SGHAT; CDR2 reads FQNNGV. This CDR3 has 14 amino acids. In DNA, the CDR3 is TGTGCCAGCAGCCTTCCGGACGGATCCTATGGCTACACCTTC. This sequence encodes CASSLPDGSYGYTF.

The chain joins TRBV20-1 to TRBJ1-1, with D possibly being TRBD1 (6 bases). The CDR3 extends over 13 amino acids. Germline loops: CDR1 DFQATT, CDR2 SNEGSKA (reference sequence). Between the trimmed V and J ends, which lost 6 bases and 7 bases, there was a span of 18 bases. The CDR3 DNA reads TGCAGTGCCCGTGGTGGGGGGCCGAATGAAGCTTTCTTT. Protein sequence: CSARGGGPNEAFF.

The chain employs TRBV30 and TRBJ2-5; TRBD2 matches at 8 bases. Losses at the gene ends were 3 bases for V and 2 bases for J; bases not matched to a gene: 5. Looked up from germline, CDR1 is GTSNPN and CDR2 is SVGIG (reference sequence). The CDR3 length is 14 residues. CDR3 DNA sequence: TGTGCCTGGAGGGAAAGCGGGGGACAAGAGACCCAGTACTTC. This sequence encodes CAWRESGGQETQYF.

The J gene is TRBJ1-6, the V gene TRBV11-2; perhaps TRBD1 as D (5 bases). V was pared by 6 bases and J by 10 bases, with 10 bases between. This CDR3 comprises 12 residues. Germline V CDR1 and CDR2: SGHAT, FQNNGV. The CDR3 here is CASRSGVSPLHF. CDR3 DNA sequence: TGTGCCAGCAGGTCGGGGGTGTCACCCCTCCACTTT.

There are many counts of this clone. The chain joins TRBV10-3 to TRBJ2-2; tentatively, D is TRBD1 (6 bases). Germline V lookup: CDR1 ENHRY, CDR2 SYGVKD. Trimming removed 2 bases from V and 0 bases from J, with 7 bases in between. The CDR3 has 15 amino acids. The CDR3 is CAISEGTTNTGELFF. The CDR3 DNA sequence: TGTGCCATCAGTGAGGGGACAACGAACACCGGGGAGCTGTTTTTT.

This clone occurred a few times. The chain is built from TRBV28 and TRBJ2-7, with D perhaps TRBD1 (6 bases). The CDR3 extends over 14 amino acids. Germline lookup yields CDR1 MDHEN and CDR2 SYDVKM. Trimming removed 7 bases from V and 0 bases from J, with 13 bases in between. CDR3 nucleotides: TGTGCCAGCACCAGGACAGCTATCTCCTACGAGCAGTACTTC. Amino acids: CASTRTAISYEQYF.

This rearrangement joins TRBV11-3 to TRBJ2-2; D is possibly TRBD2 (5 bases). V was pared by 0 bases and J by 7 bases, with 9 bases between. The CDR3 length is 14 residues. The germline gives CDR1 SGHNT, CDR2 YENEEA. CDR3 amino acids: CASSLDNGGGELFF. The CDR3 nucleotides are TGTGCCAGCAGCTTAGATAATGGAGGCGGGGAGCTGTTTTTT.

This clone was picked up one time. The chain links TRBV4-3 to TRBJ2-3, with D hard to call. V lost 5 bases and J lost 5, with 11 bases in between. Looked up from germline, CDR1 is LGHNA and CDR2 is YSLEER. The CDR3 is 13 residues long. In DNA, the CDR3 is TGCGCCAGCAGCGTAAGATTGAGAGATACGCAGTATTTT. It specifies CASSVRLRDTQYF.

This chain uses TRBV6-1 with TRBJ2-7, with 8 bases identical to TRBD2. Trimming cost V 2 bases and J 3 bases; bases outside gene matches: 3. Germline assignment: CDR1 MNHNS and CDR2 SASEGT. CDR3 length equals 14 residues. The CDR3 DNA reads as TGTGCCAGCAGTGAAATGACTAGCGACTACGAGCAGTACTTC. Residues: CASSEMTSDYEQYF.

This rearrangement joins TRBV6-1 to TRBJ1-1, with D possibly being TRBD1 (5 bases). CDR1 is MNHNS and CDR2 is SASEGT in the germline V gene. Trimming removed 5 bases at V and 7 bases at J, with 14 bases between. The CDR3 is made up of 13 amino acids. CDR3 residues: CASSSRLGGEAFF. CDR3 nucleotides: TGTGCCAGCAGTTCGCGGCTTGGGGGTGAAGCTTTCTTT.

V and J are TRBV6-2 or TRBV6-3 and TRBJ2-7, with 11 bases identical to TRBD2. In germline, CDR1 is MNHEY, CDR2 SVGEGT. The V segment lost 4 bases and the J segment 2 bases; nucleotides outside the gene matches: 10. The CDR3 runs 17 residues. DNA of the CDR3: TGTGCCAGCAGTTCTACTGTTGGGACTAGCGGTACCTACGAGCAGTACTTC. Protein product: CASSSTVGTSGTYEQYF.

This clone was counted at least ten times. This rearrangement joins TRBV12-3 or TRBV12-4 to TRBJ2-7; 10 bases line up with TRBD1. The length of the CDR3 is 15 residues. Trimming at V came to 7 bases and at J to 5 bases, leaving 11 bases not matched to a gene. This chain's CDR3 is CASTQVGQGPDEQYF. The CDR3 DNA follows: TGTGCCAGCACCCAAGTGGGACAGGGGCCGGACGAGCAGTACTTC.

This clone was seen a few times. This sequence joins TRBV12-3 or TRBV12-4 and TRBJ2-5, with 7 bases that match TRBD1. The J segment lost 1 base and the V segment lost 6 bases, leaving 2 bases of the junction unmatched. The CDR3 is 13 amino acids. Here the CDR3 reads CASRGQAQETQYF. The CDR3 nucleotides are TGTGCCAGCAGAGGACAGGCCCAAGAGACCCAGTACTTC.

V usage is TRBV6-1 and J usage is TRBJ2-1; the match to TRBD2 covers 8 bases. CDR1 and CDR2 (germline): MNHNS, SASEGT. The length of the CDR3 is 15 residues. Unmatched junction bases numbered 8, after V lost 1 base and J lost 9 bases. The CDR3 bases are TGTGCCAGCAGTGAAGACGGGAGGGCCCTCGGTGAGCAGTTCTTC. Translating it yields CASSEDGRALGEQFF.

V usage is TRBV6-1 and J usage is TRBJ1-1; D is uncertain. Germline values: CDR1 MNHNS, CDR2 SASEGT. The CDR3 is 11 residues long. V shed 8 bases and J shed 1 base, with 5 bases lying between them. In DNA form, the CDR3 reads TGTGCCAGCGGGGAGAACACTGAAGCTTTCTTT. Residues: CASGENTEAFF.

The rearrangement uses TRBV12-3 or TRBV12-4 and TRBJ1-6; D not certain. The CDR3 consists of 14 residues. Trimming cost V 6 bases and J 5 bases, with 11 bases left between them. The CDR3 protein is CASRNTVDNSPLHF. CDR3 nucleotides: TGTGCCAGCAGGAACACGGTCGATAATTCACCCCTCCACTTT.

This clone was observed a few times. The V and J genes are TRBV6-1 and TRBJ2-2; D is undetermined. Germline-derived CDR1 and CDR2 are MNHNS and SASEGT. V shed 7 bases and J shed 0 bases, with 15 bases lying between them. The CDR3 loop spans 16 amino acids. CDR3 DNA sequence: TGTGCCAGCACTCGGGTGAGAACGCCGAACACCGGGGAGCTGTTTTTT. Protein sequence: CASTRVRTPNTGELFF.

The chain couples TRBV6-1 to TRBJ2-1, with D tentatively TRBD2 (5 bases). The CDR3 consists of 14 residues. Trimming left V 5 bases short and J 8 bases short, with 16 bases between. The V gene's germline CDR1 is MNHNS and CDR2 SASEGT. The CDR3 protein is CASSHGPPRDEQFF. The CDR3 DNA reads TGTGCCAGCAGTCACGGGCCCCCGAGGGATGAGCAGTTCTTC.

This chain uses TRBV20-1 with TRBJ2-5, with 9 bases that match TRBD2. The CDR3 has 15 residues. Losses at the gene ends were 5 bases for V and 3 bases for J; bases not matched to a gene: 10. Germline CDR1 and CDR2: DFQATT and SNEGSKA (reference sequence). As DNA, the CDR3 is TGCAGTGCTCCCAGGACGGGACTAGCTGAAGAGACCCAGTACTTC. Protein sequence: CSAPRTGLAEETQYF.

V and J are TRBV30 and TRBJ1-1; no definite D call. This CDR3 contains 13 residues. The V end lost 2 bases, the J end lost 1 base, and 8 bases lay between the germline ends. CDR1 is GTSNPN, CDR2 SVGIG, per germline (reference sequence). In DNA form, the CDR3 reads TGTGCCTGGAGTAAGGTCCGGAACACTGAAGCTTTCTTT. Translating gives CAWSKVRNTEAFF.

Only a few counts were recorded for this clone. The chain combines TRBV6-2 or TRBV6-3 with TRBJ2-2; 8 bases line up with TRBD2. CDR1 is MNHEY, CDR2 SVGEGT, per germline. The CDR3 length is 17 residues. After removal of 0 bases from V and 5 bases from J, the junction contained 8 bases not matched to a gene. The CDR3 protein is CASSYSGWPSGTGELFF. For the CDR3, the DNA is TGTGCCAGCAGTTACTCAGGTTGGCCTAGCGGGACCGGGGAGCTGTTTTTT.

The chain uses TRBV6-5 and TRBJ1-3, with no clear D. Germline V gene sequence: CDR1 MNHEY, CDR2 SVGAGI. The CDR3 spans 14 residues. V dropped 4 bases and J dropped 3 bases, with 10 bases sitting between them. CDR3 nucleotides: TGTGCCAGCAGTTCTACGGGTGGTGGAAACACCATATATTTT. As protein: CASSSTGGGNTIYF.